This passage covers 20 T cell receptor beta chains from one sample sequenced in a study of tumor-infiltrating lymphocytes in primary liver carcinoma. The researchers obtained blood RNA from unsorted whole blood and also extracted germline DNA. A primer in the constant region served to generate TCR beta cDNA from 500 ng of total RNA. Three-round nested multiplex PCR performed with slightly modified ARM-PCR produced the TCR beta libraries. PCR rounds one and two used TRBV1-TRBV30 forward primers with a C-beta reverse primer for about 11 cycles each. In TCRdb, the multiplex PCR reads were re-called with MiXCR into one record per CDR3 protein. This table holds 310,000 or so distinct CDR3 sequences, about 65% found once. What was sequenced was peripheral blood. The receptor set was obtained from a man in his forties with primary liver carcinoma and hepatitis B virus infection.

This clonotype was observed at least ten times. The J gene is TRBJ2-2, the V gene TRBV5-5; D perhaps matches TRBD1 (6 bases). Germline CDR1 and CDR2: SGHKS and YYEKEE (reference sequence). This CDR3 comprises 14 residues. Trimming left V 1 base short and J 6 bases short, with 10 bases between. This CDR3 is CASSLLEGAGELFF. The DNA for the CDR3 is TGTGCCAGCAGCTTGCTCGAGGGGGCCGGGGAGCTGTTTTTT.

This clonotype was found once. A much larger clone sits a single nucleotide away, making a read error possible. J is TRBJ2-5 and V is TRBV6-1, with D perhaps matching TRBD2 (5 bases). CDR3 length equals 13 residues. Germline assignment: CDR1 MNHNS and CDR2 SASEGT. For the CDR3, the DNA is TGTGTCAGCAGTGGTGACCGAGGGGAGACCCAGTACTTC. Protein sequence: CVSSGDRGETQYF.

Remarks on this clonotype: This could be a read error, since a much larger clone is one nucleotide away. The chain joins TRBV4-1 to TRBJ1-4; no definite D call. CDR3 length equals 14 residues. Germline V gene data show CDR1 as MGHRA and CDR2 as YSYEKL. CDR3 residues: CANSPEALNEKLFF. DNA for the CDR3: TGCGCCAACAGCCCCGAAGCGCTTAATGAAAAACTGTTTTTT.

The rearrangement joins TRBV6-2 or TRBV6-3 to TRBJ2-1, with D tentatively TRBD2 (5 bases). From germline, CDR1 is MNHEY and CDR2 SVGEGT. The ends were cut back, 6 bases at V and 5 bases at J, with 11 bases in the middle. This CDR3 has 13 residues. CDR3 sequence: CASRKDSNNEQFF. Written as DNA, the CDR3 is TGTGCCAGCAGGAAGGACTCAAACAATGAGCAGTTCTTC.

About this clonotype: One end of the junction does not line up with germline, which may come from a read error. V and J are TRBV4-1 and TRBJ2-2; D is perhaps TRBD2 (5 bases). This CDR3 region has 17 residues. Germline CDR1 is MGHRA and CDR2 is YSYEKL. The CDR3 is CASSQQHTFTNTGELSF. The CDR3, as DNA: TGCGCCAGCAGCCAACAACACACATTTACAAACACCGGGGAGCTGTCTTTT.

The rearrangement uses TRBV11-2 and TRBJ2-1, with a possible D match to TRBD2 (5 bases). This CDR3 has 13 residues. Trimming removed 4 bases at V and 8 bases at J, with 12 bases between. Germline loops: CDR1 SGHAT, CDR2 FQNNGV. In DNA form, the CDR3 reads TGTGCCAGCAGCTCTGAGGGAGTGGATGAGCAGTTCTTC. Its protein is CASSSEGVDEQFF.

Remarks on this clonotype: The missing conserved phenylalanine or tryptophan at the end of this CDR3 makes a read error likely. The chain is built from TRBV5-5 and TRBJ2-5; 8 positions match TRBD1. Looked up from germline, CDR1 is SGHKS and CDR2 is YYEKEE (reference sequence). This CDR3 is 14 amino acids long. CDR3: CVSSYNGQGETQYI. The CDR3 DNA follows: TGTGTCAGCAGCTATAACGGACAGGGAGAGACCCAGTACATC.

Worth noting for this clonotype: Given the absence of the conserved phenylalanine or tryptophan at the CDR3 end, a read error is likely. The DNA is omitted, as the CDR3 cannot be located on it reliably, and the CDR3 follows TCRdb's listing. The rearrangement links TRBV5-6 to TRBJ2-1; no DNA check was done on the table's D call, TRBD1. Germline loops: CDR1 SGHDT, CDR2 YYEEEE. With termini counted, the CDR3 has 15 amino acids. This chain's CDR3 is CASSPGQGYYNEQFL.

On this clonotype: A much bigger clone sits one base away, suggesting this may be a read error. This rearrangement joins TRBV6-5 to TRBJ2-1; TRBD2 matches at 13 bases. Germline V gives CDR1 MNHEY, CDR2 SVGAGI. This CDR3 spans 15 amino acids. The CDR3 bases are TGTGTCAGCAGCCACCGGACTAGCGGGAGTAATGAGCAGTTCTTC. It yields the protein CVSSHRTSGSNEQFF.

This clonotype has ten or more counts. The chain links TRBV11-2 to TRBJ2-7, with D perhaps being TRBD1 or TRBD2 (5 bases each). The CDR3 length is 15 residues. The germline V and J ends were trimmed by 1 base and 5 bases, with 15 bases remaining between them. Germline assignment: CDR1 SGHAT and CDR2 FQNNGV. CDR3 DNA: TGTGCCAGCAGCTTAGGTGGCAGGGAGTCTGACGAGCAGTACTTC. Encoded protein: CASSLGGRESDEQYF.

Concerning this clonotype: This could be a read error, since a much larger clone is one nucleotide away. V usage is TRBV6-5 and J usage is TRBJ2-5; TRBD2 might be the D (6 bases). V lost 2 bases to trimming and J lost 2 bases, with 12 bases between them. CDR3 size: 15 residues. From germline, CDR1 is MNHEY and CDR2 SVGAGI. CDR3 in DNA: TGTGCCAGCAGTTACCGGCCTAGCGAACAAGAGACCCAGTACTTC. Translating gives CASSYRPSEQETQYF.

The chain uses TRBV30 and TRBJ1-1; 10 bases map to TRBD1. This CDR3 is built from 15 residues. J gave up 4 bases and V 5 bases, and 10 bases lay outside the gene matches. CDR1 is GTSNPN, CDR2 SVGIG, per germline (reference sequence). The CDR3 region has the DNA TGTGCCTGGGGCCACCACCGGGACAGGGGCACTGAAGCTTTCTTT. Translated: CAWGHHRDRGTEAFF.

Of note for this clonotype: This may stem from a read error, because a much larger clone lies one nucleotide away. This CDR3 reads CAGKDRDSPFNPQHF. The CDR3 nucleotides are TGTGCCGGCAAGGATCGGGACAGCCCTTTTAACCCCCAGCATTTT. The chain employs TRBV6-1 and TRBJ1-5, with 7 bases that match TRBD1. With 11 bases clipped from V and 10 bases from J, the junction kept 20 bases outside the gene matches. This CDR3 spans 15 amino acids. CDR1 and CDR2 from the germline V gene are MNHNS and SASEGT.

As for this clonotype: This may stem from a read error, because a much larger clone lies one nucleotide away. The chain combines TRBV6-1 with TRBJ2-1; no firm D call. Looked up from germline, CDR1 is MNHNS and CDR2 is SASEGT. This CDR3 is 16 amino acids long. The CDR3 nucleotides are TGTGACAGCAGTGAAGTTGATGGACCCCCCTACAATGAGCAGTTCTTC. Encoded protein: CDSSEVDGPPYNEQFF.

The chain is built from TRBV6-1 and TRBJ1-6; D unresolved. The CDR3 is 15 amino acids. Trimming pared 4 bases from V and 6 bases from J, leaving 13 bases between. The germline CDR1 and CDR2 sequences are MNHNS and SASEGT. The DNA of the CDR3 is TGTGCCAGCAGTGCTATGAGCTACTGTAATTCACCCCTCCACTTT. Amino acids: CASSAMSYCNSPLHF.

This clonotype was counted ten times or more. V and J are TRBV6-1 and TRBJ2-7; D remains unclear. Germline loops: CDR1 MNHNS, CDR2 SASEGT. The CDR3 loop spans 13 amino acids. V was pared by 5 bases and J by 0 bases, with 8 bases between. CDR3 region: CASSHSYSYEQYF. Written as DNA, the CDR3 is TGTGCCAGCAGTCACAGTTACTCCTACGAGCAGTACTTC.

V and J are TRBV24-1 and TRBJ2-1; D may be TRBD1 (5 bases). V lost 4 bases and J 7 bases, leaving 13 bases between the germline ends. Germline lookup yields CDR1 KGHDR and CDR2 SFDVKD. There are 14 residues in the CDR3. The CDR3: CATSDLGQSNEQFF. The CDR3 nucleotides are TGTGCCACCAGTGACCTGGGGCAGTCTAATGAGCAGTTCTTC.

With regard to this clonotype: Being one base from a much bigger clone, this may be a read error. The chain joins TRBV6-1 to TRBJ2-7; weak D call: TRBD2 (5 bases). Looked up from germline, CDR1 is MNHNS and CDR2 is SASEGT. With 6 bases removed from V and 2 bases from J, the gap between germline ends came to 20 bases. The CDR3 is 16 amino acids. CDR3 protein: CASSDRTGLGTYEQYF. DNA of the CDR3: TGTGCCAGCAGCGATCGGACGGGGTTAGGAACCTACGAGCAGTACTTC.

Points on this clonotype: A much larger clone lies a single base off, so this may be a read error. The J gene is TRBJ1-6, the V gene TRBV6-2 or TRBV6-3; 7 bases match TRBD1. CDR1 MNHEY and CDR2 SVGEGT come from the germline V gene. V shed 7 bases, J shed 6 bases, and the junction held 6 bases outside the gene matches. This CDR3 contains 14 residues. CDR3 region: CASNRDSLNSPLHF. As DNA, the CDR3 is TGTGCCAGCAACCGGGACAGCCTTAATTCACCCCTCCACTTT.

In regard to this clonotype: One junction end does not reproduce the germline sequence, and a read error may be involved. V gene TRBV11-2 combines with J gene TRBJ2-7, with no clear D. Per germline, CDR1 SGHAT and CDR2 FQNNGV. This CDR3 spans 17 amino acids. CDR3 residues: CVSILVEGVGSEYEQYF. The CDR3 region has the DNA TGTGTCAGCATTCTAGTGGAAGGAGTGGGAAGTGAGTACGAGCAGTACTTC.